This T cell receptor (beta chain) originates from a study of T cell responses to AZD1222 COVID-19 vaccine (dated by TCRdb to about 2021). Describing the broader study: A total of 230 to 250 trial participants underwent TCR sequencing, of whom 200 to 220 received two doses of AZD1222 and some 26 received two doses of the MenACWY control vaccine. Trial participants were enrolled by age into subgroups of 18-55, 56-69 and 70-plus years, and around 150, 28 and 57 TCR-sequenced participants, respectively, were included in these subgroups.

The CDR3 runs 15 residues from the cysteine to the phenylalanine. The DNA shown is the 45-base CDR3, in frame from base 1. V is trimmed back by 5 bases and J by 2 bases, and the junction contains 6 bases that no gene match accounts for. From the germline V gene (reference sequence), CDR1 is LNHDA and CDR2 is SQIVND. Here is what the overall study found, with its caveats: Vaccine-associated CD4 TCRs spanned the whole spike protein, with dominant responses in regions 160-218 and 743-854. Participants were mostly white British, with more females than males. The authors suggested clonal diversity may have been underestimated. Conclusions about previously exposed vaccinees are limited, since just five or six AZD1222 recipients were seropositive for SARS-CoV-2 at baseline. Nearly half of unique spike-specific TCRs reportedly recognized epitopes outside regions mutated in the B.1.351 and B.1.1.7 variants. In the small 56-69-year group, the increase in depth fell short of significance, most likely because of low power. No day 14 peak-response samples were available, so repertoires were characterized only after the peak T cell response. After two AZD1222 doses, both the breadth and the depth of spike-specific TCRs were significantly higher than at day 0 and than in MenACWY recipients.

The time point label on this specimen signifies: about 28 days (+/-7) after the second vaccine dose. AZD1222 recipients given second doses at about 4 weeks or at about 12 weeks were pooled, since spike-specific TCR depth and breadth were not found to differ between the two schedules. The vaccinee samples were drawn from two UK trials, COV001 and COV002, one of which was a single-blind randomized controlled phase 2/3 trial testing AZD1222 (ChAdOx1 nCoV-19) in healthy adults. For TCRbeta chain sequencing, PBMC samples from trial participants were taken at day 0 and at day 28 after the second dose. The CDR3 regions of human TCRbeta chains were subjected to immunosequencing. On the authors' methods: Repertoire TCRs were matched against a reference library of SARS-CoV-2-specific TCRs generated with the MIRA antigen-specificity platform. Breadth meant the fraction of unique TCRs that were SARS-CoV-2-associated, whereas depth meant the fraction of total T cells that were SARS-CoV-2-associated. Each spike-specific TCR was assigned to its reactive spike region and to a CD4 or CD8 class using the MIRA data. Log10-transformed breadth and depth values were compared by one-way ANOVA with Sidak's multiple comparisons tests. In its TCRdb copy, this immuneACCESS table keeps in-frame sequences only and misses some clones. Where compared with another copy, unresolved V genes explain less than half of these, and the others have no known cause. The V and J calls and clone size were taken over from that table, and D and trimming were inferred from the DNA. For this sample there are approximately 140,000 clones; more than 90% appear just once. 3.3% of the sample is in the top ten clones.

Notes on this clone: The antigen it binds to is not known. No quality values exist for individual bases; no much larger clone is one base distant.

Recombination linked TRBV19 to TRBJ1-2; 9 nucleotides in the junction match TRBD1. The source of this sequence is an adult who received the AZD1222 COVID-19 vaccine. Material: peripheral blood, obtained 28 days after the second AZD1222 dose. The DNA sequence is as follows: TGTGCCAGTAGTGCATCCGGGACAGGGAACTATGGCTACACCTTC. Its protein reads: CASSASGTGNYGYTF.